The 30 T cell receptor beta chains in this list originate from one sample, sequenced in a study of CD8+CD57+ T cells in acquired aplastic anemia. Template material for TCR beta VDJ and CDR3 profiling consisted of genomic DNA. TCRdb passed the reads through MiXCR, listing each CDR3 protein once. The table has approximately 170,000 distinct CDR3 sequences, approximately 52% seen once. Sequenced: sorted CD4+, CD8+, or CD8+CD57+ T cells (not recorded which) from PBMCs. These receptors all come from a human donor in good health, serving as a control.

This clonotype was counted at least ten times. This sequence joins TRBV9 and TRBJ2-1, with a weak D call TRBD2 (5 bases). Deletions cut 3 bases from V and 0 bases from J, with 13 bases between. CDR1 SGDLS and CDR2 YYNGEE come from the germline V gene. The CDR3 has 16 amino acids. This CDR3 reads CASSALMGSSYNEQFF. CDR3 DNA sequence: TGTGCCAGCAGCGCTTTGATGGGGAGCTCCTACAATGAGCAGTTCTTC.

This clonotype came up many times. The V and J genes are TRBV19 and TRBJ1-2, with a possible D match to TRBD1 (5 bases). The V gene lost 3 bases and the J gene lost 7 bases, with 18 bases spanning the gap. The CDR3 spans 15 residues. Germline V gene sequence: CDR1 LNHDA, CDR2 SQIVND (reference sequence). CDR3 bases: TGTGCCAGTAGTATTCTGAGGGACTCGTCGTTTGGCTACACCTTC. Its translation: CASSILRDSSFGYTF.

This clonotype was recorded a few times. The genes are TRBV11-2 and TRBJ1-4, with unresolved D. With 4 bases removed from V and 8 bases from J, the gap between germline ends came to 14 bases. The germline V gene has CDR1 SGHAT and CDR2 FQNNGV. The CDR3 length is 14 residues. CDR3 region: CASSSPDIGEKLFF. The CDR3 nucleotides are TGTGCCAGCAGCTCTCCGGATATCGGGGAAAAACTGTTTTTT. The variable domain in full, with the rest retrieved from reference TRBV11-2 and TRBJ1-4, is EAGVAQSPRYKIIEKRQSVAFWCNPISGHATLYWYQQILGQGPKLLIQFQNNGVVDDSQLPKDRFSAERLKGVDSTLKIQPAKLEDSAVYLCASSSPDIGEKLFFGSGTQLSVL.

This clonotype occurred once. The V and J genes are TRBV20-1 and TRBJ1-2; D not resolved. This CDR3 region has 12 residues. CDR1 DFQATT and CDR2 SNEGSKA come from the germline V gene (reference sequence). The V and J ends lost 5 bases and 2 bases respectively, with 9 bases between them. The CDR3 loop is CSAEPGNYGYTF. The CDR3 region has the DNA TGCAGTGCTGAGCCCGGCAACTATGGCTACACCTTC.

This clonotype came up a few times. A clone one base away is much larger, so this may be a read error. The chain carries TRBV6-5 and TRBJ1-1, with 10 bases matching TRBD1. In germline, CDR1 is MNHEY, CDR2 SVGAGI. This CDR3 is 14 amino acids long. CDR3 protein: CASSRTGGNTEACF. In nucleotides, the CDR3 is TGTGCCAGCAGTCGGACAGGGGGAAACACTGAAGCTTGCTTT.

This clonotype was recorded at least ten times. The rearrangement uses TRBV7-9 and TRBJ2-3; 7 positions match TRBD2. Looked up from germline, CDR1 is SEHNR and CDR2 is FQNEAQ (reference sequence). V lost 7 bases to trimming and J lost 3 bases; unmatched junction nucleotides: 1. CDR3 length: 12 residues. Here the CDR3 reads CASTGGTDTQYF. In nucleotides, the CDR3 is TGTGCCAGCACCGGGGGGACAGATACGCAGTATTTT.

The rearrangement links TRBV20-1 to TRBJ1-6; weak D call: TRBD1 (6 bases). CDR1 DFQATT and CDR2 SNEGSKA come from the germline V gene (reference sequence). The CDR3 runs to 14 residues. CDR3 region: CSVRGASYNSPLHF. Written as DNA, the CDR3 is TGCAGCGTTCGGGGGGCATCCTATAATTCACCCCTCCACTTT.

The V gene is TRBV11-2, the J gene TRBJ1-3; perhaps TRBD1 as D (6 bases). This CDR3 is built from 15 residues. Deletions cut 3 bases from V and 0 bases from J, with 9 bases between. The germline V gene has CDR1 SGHAT and CDR2 FQNNGV. DNA of the CDR3: TGTGCCAGCAGCTTGACAGGCGCCTCTGGAAACACCATATATTTT. Protein sequence: CASSLTGASGNTIYF.

CDR3 sequence reads: CAVGIGGGELFF. In DNA, the CDR3 is TGTGCCGTGGGCATCGGGGGCGGGGAGCTGTTTTTT. The chain has TRBV10-3 and TRBJ2-2, with a possible D match to TRBD2 (6 bases). This CDR3 comprises 12 residues. Germline CDR1 and CDR2: ENHRY and SYGVKD. The V end was cut by 11 bases, the J end by 7 bases, with 14 bases between.

Remarks on this clonotype: At one end, the junction sequence differs from germline, possibly due to a read error. The rearrangement uses TRBV10-3 and TRBJ1-5; D might be TRBD1 (5 bases). Germline CDR1 and CDR2: ENHRY and SYGVKD. The CDR3 runs to 15 residues. In nucleotides, the CDR3 is TGTGCCATCAGTGGAGGGGTCCAAGACAATGAGCCCCAGCATTTT. Translation: CAISGGVQDNEPQHF.

Comment on this clonotype: Likely a read error: the CDR3 ends without its conserved phenylalanine or tryptophan. The V call is TRBV10-3, the J call TRBJ2-5; TRBD1 is a possible D gene (6 bases). Germline CDR1 and CDR2: ENHRY and SYGVKD. CDR3 length: 16 residues. In nucleotides, the CDR3 is TGTGCCAGCAGTCTCACGGGCCAAGGGGGTAGTGGGACCCAGTACCTC. Its translation: CASSLTGQGGSGTQYL.

The CDR3 region has the DNA TGTGCCATCAGTGACCCGGGACTAGCGGGGACCACAGATACGCAGTATTTT. This encodes CAISDPGLAGTTDTQYF. The V gene is TRBV10-3, the J gene TRBJ2-3; TRBD2 agrees at 13 bases. The CDR3 contains 17 residues. Germline lookup yields CDR1 ENHRY and CDR2 SYGVKD. The J segment lost 2 bases and the V segment lost 3 bases, leaving 5 bases of the junction unmatched.

This clonotype has a count of ten or more. The rearrangement joins TRBV11-2 to TRBJ2-1, with 8 positions matching TRBD2. The V segment lost 4 bases and the J segment 7 bases; nucleotides outside the gene matches: 15. Per the germline V gene, CDR1 is SGHAT and CDR2 is FQNNGV. This CDR3 comprises 17 residues. CDR3 bases: TGTGCCAGCAGCTCAAGACCGGTGCGGGGGGATAGTAATGAGCAGTTCTTC. Its translation: CASSSRPVRGDSNEQFF.

The chain joins TRBV9 to TRBJ2-7, with D maybe TRBD1 (5 bases). CDR1 and CDR2 from the germline V gene are SGDLS and YYNGEE. V lost 4 bases, J lost 6 bases, and 23 bases lay in between. This CDR3 is built from 16 residues. The CDR3 coding sequence is TGTGCCAGCAGCCCTATCTCGGCAGGGCTTGACGGCGAGCAGTACTTC. Translated, it gives CASSPISAGLDGEQYF.

The chain carries TRBV19 and TRBJ2-7, with 9 bases that match TRBD2. CDR1 and CDR2 from the germline V gene are LNHDA and SQIVND (reference sequence). The length of the CDR3 is 15 residues. V lost 6 bases and J lost 0; bases outside the gene matches: 6. The CDR3 nucleotides are TGTGCCAGTAGCAGTAGCGGGAGAGGCTCCTACGAGCAGTACTTC. Translated, it gives CASSSSGRGSYEQYF. The variable domain in full, completed from reference TRBV19 and TRBJ2-7, reads DGGITQSPKYLFRKEGQNVTLSCEQNLNHDAMYWYRQDPGQGLRLIYYSQIVNDFQKGDIAEGYSVSREKKESFPLTVTSAQKNPTAFYLCASSSSGRGSYEQYFGPGTRLTVT.

This clonotype was recorded only once. This chain links TRBV10-2 with TRBJ2-2; 9 nucleotides line up with TRBD2. The CDR3 totals 14 residues. J gave up 7 bases and V 7 bases, and 7 bases lay outside the gene matches. Germline assignment: CDR1 WSHSY and CDR2 SAAADI. The CDR3 region is CASTPSGTGGELFF. CDR3 DNA sequence: TGCGCCAGCACCCCTAGCGGGACGGGCGGGGAGCTGTTTTTT.

This clonotype appeared a few times. Just one base apart from a much larger clone, this may be a read error. The DNA of the CDR3 is TGCGCCAGCAGCAAAGCCGGGACAGGGGATTCACCCCTCCACTTT. It specifies CASSKAGTGDSPLHF. The J gene is TRBJ1-6, the V gene TRBV4-3; 10 positions agree with TRBD1. Unmatched junction bases numbered 6, after V lost 5 bases and J lost 8 bases. From germline, CDR1 is LGHNA and CDR2 YSLEER. The length of the CDR3 is 15 residues.

This clonotype appeared a few times. The chain combines TRBV7-2 with TRBJ2-5, with D tentatively TRBD1 (5 bases). Trimming stripped 6 bases from V and 7 bases from J, with 15 bases between. The CDR3 is made up of 13 amino acids. Germline lookup yields CDR1 SGHTA and CDR2 FQGNSA. DNA of the CDR3: TGTGCCAGCAGAACGGACACGGCGGTGACCCAGTACTTC. Protein product: CASRTDTAVTQYF.

V and J are TRBV27 and TRBJ1-2, with D unresolved. Deletions cut 7 bases from V and 4 bases from J, with 10 bases between. Germline CDR1 reads MNHEY; CDR2 reads SMNVEV (reference sequence). The CDR3 runs 12 residues. The CDR3 DNA reads TGTGCCAGCACCACTCCACCCTATGGCTACACCTTC. Translated: CASTTPPYGYTF.

This clonotype was seen at least ten times. The V and J genes are TRBV9 and TRBJ2-2; 9 bases are a match to TRBD2. This CDR3 is built from 16 residues. The trim removed 3 bases at V and 6 bases at J, leaving 9 bases unmatched. Germline-derived CDR1 and CDR2 are SGDLS and YYNGEE. The CDR3 DNA reads as TGTGCCAGCAGCGCTTGGGGCGGGGGGGCCGCCGGGGAGCTGTTTTTT. Its protein is CASSAWGGGAAGELFF. The whole variable domain, filled in from reference TRBV9 and TRBJ2-2, reads DSGVTQTPKHLITATGQRVTLRCSPRSGDLSVYWYQQSLDQGLQFLIQYYNGEERAKGNILERFSAQQFPDLHSELNLSSLELGDSALYFCASSAWGGGAAGELFFGEGSRLTVL.

The V gene is TRBV9, the J gene TRBJ2-1, with 7 positions matching TRBD1. In germline, CDR1 is SGDLS, CDR2 YYNGEE. After removal of 0 bases from V and 1 base from J, the junction contained 1 base not matched to a gene. There are 15 residues in the CDR3. The DNA of the CDR3 is TGTGCCAGCAGCGTAGAACAGGGGTCCTACAATGAGCAGTTCTTC. Translation gives CASSVEQGSYNEQFF.

The V call is TRBV5-6, the J call TRBJ2-3; D call uncertain. Trimming left V 2 bases short and J 11 bases short, with 21 bases between. The CDR3 sequence is 15 residues long. Germline V gene lookup returns CDR1 SGHDT and CDR2 YYEEEE. The CDR3, as DNA: TGTGCCAGCAGCTTCGGACCGAGCTCCTACAATGAGCAGTATTTT. Protein sequence: CASSFGPSSYNEQYF.

The chain employs TRBV20-1 and TRBJ2-5, with D perhaps TRBD1 (6 bases). Trimming removed 0 bases from V and 7 bases from J, with 24 bases in between. Germline assignment: CDR1 DFQATT and CDR2 SNEGSKA (reference sequence). The CDR3 has 17 amino acids. The CDR3 DNA is TGCAGTGCTAGAGATCTACACGGGACAAGTCTTTCGGGGACCCAGTACTTC. Translated, it gives CSARDLHGTSLSGTQYF.

The chain couples TRBV20-1 to TRBJ1-4; tentatively, D is TRBD1 (5 bases). Trimming took 0 bases from V and 4 from J, leaving 9 bases between them. The germline V gene encodes CDR1 DFQATT and CDR2 SNEGSKA (reference sequence). The CDR3 spans 14 residues. In nucleotides, the CDR3 is TGCAGTGCTAGAGAGTCAGGGTTTAATGAAAAACTGTTTTTT. This gives the protein CSARESGFNEKLFF.

This clonotype was counted a few times. The chain carries TRBV7-2 and TRBJ1-1; no clear D. The CDR3 length is 13 residues. Per the germline V gene, CDR1 is SGHTA and CDR2 is FQGNSA. Trimming removed 3 bases from V and 1 base from J, with 6 bases in between. The CDR3 nucleotides are TGTGCCAGCAGCTTTTCTGAGAACACTGAAGCTTTCTTT. This gives the protein CASSFSENTEAFF.

This rearrangement joins TRBV24-1 to TRBJ1-2; D gene ambiguous. Germline-derived CDR1 and CDR2 are KGHDR and SFDVKD. Trimming pared 2 bases from V and 4 bases from J, leaving 10 bases between. The CDR3 is 14 residues long. The CDR3 loop reads CATSDSDGTYGYTF. The DNA for the CDR3 is TGTGCCACCAGTGATTCGGACGGAACCTATGGCTACACCTTC.

The rearrangement uses TRBV9 and TRBJ1-2; the D gene is possibly TRBD1 (6 bases). V was shortened by 3 bases and J by 8 bases, with 20 bases between the two germline ends. The germline gives CDR1 SGDLS, CDR2 YYNGEE. CDR3 length: 15 residues. This CDR3 is CASSGILQGIRGYTF. The DNA for the CDR3 is TGTGCCAGCAGCGGCATACTGCAGGGGATAAGGGGCTACACCTTC.

The rearrangement links TRBV9 to TRBJ2-7; TRBD2 agrees at 7 bases. The CDR3 is made up of 14 amino acids. V trimming: 3 bases; J trimming: 2 bases; junction bases outside the gene matches: 5. Germline V gene lookup returns CDR1 SGDLS and CDR2 YYNGEE. The CDR3 nucleotides read TGTGCCAGCAGCGGGGGGGGGGTTACCTACGAGCAGTACTTC. It codes for CASSGGGVTYEQYF.

The V and J genes are TRBV14 and TRBJ1-2, with TRBD1 as a possible D gene (5 bases). This CDR3 is built from 13 residues. Germline V gene data show CDR1 as SGHDN and CDR2 as FVKESK. The V gene lost 5 bases and the J gene lost 4 bases, with 11 bases spanning the gap. The chain's CDR3 is CASSDSNRYGYTF. CDR3 nucleotides: TGTGCCAGCAGCGACAGTAACCGCTATGGCTACACCTTC.

There are a few counts of this clonotype. The rearrangement joins TRBV7-9 to TRBJ1-2; no definite D call. Looked up from germline, CDR1 is SEHNR and CDR2 is FQNEAQ (reference sequence). Between the trimmed V and J ends, which lost 6 bases and 6 bases, there was a span of 17 bases. The CDR3 loop spans 14 amino acids. CDR3 region: CASRSPVGTDGYTF. The CDR3 nucleotides are TGTGCCAGCAGATCCCCGGTGGGTACAGATGGCTACACCTTC.